This T cell receptor (beta chain) was sequenced in a study of T cell responses to AZD1222 COVID-19 vaccine. Study-wide results and caveats: There were repertoire samples only from the period after the peak T cell response. Regions 160-218 and 743-854 dominated among vaccine-associated CD4 TCRs spanning spike.

By share of the sample, this clone is medium-sized. Its antigen is still unknown. V lost 2 bases, J lost 2 bases, and 6 bases lay in between. This CDR3 is built from 13 residues. The germline CDR1 and CDR2 sequences are MRHNA and SNTAGT. Profiling relied on immunoSEQ multiplex PCR, and the TCRdb table lists in-frame clones only, not all of them. The table has more than 150,000 clones, 92% seen once. The input for sequencing was peripheral blood, taken 28 days after the second AZD1222 dose. The clonotype comes from an adult who received the AZD1222 COVID-19 vaccine. V is TRBV6-4 and J is TRBJ1-1; tentatively, D is TRBD1 (5 bases). CDR3: CASSDRDNTEAFF. For the CDR3, the DNA is TGTGCCAGCAGTGACCGGGACAACACTGAAGCTTTCTTT.